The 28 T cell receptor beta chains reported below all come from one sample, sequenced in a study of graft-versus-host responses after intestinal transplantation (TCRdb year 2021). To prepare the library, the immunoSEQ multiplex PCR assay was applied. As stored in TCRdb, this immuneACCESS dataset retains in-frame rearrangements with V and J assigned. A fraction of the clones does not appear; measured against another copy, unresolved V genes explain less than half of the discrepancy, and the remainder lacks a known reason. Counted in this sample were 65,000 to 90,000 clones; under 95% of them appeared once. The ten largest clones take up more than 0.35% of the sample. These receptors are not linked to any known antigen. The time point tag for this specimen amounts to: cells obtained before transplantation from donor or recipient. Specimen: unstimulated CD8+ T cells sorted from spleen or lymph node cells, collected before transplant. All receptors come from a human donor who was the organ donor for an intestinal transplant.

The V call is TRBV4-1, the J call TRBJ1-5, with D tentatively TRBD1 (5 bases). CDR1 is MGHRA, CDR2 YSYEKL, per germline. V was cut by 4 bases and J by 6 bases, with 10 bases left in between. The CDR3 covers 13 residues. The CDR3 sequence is CASSPTGGQPQHF. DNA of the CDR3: TGCGCCAGCAGCCCCACGGGGGGTCAGCCCCAGCATTTT.

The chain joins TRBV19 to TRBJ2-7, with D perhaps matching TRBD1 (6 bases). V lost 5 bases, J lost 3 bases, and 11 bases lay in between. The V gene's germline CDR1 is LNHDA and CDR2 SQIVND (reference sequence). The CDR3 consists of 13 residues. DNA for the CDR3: TGTGCCAGTAGTTCAGACAGGTTCTACGAGCAGTACTTC. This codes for CASSSDRFYEQYF.

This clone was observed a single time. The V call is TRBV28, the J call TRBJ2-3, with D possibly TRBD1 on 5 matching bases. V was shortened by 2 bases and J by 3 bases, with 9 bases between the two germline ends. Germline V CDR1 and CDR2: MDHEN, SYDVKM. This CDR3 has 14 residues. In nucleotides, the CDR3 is TGTGCCAGCAGTTTAGCACCAGGGACAGATACGCAGTATTTT. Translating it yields CASSLAPGTDTQYF.

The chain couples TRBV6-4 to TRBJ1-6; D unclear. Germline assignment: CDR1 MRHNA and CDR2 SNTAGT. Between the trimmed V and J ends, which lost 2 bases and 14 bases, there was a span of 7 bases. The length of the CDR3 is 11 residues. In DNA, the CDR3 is TGTGCCAGCAGTGACGGTACGGCCCTCCACTTT. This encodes CASSDGTALHF.

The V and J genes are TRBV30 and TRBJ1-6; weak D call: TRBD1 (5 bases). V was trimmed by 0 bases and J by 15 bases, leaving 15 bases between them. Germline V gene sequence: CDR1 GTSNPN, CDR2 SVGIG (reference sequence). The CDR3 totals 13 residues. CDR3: CAWSVLMGQDLHF. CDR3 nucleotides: TGTGCCTGGAGTGTACTCATGGGGCAGGACCTCCACTTT.

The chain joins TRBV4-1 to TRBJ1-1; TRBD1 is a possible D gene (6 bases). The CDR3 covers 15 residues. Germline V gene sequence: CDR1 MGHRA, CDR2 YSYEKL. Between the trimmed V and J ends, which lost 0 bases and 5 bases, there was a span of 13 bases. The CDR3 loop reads CASSQDNREWTEAFF. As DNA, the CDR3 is TGCGCCAGCAGCCAAGATAACAGGGAGTGGACTGAAGCTTTCTTT.

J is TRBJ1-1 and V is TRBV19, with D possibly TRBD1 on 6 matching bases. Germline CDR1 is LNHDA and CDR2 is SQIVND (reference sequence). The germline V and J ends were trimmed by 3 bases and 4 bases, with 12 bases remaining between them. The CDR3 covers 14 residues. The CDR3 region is CASSMSGEGTEAFF. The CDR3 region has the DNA TGTGCCAGTAGTATGTCAGGGGAGGGCACTGAAGCTTTCTTT. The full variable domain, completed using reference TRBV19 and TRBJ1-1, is DGGITQSPKYLFRKEGQNVTLSCEQNLNHDAMYWYRQDPGQGLRLIYYSQIVNDFQKGDIAEGYSVSREKKESFPLTVTSAQKNPTAFYLCASSMSGEGTEAFFGQGTRLTVV.

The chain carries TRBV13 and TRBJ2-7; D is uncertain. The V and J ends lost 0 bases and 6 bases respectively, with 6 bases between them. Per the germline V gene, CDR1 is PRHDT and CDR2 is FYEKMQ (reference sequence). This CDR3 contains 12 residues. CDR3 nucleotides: TGTGCCAGCAGCTTAGGTTCTTTCGAGCAGTACTTC. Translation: CASSLGSFEQYF. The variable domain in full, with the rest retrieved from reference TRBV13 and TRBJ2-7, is AAGVIQSPRHLIKEKRETATLKCYPIPRHDTVYWYQQGPGQDPQFLISFYEKMQSDKGSIPDRFSAQQFSDYHSELNMSSLELGDSALYFCASSLGSFEQYFGPGTRLTVT.

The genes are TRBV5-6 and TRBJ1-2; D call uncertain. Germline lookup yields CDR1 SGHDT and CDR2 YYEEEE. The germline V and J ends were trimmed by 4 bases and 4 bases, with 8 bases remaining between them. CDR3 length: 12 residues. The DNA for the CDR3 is TGTGCCAGCAGCCGCTATATCTATGGCTACACCTTC. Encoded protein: CASSRYIYGYTF.

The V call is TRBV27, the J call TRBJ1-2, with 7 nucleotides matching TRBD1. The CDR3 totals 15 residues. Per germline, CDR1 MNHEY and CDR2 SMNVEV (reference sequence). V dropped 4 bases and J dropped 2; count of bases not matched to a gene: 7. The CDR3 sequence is CASSSAGQRNYGYTF. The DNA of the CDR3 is TGTGCCAGCAGTTCCGCGGGACAGAGAAACTATGGCTACACCTTC.

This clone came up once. The CDR3 DNA reads TGTGCCAGCAGCCCGGGACAGGGAAATGGCTACACCTTC. Protein: CASSPGQGNGYTF. This chain links TRBV5-8 with TRBJ1-2, with 9 positions matching TRBD1. The CDR3 has 13 amino acids. Germline lookup yields CDR1 SGHTS and CDR2 YDEGEE. V was pared by 4 bases and J by 6 bases, with 4 bases of the junction left unmatched.

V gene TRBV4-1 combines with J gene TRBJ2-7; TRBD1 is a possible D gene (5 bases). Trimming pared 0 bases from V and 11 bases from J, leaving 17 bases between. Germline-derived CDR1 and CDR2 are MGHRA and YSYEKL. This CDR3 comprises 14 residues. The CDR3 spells CASSQDWVPGQKYF. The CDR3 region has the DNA TGCGCCAGCAGCCAAGATTGGGTCCCCGGACAAAAGTACTTC.

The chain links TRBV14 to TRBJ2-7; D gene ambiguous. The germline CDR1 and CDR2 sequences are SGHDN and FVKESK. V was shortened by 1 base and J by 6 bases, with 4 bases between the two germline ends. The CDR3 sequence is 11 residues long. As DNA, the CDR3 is TGTGCCAGCAGCCAAGGGAGCGAGCAGTACTTC. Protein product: CASSQGSEQYF.

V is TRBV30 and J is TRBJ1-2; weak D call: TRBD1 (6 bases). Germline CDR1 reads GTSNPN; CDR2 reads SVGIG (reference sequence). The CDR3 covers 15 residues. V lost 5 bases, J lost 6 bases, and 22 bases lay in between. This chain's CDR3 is CAWELGTRSANGYTF. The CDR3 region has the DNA TGTGCCTGGGAGCTTGGGACACGATCCGCCAATGGCTACACCTTC.

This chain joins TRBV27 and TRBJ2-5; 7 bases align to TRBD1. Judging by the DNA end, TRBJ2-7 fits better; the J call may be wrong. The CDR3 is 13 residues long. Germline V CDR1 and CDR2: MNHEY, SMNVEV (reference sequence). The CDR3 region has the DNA TGTGCCAGCAGTGACGGACAGGTCTACGAGCAGTACTTC. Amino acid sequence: CASSDGQVYEQYF.

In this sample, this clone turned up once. CDR3 sequence: CASSEGPRRYEQYF. In DNA form, the CDR3 reads TGTGCCAGCAGTGAGGGTCCCAGGCGCTACGAGCAGTACTTC. The rearrangement links TRBV2 to TRBJ2-7; no clear D. Trimming took off 3 bases at V and 3 bases at J, with 12 bases between the two ends. Germline V gene lookup returns CDR1 SNHLY and CDR2 FYNNEI. The CDR3 is made up of 14 amino acids.

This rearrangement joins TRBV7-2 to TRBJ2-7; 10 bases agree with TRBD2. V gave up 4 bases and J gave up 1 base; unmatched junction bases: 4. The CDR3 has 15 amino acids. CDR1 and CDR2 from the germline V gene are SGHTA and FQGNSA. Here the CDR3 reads CASSSWTSGSYEQYF. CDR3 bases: TGTGCCAGCAGCTCGTGGACTAGCGGTTCCTACGAGCAGTACTTC. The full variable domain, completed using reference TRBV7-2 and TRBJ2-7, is GAGVSQSPSNKVTEKGKDVELRCDPISGHTALYWYRQSLGQGLEFLIYFQGNSAPDKSGLPSDRFSAERTGGSVSTLTIQRTQQEDSAVYLCASSSWTSGSYEQYFGPGTRLTVT.

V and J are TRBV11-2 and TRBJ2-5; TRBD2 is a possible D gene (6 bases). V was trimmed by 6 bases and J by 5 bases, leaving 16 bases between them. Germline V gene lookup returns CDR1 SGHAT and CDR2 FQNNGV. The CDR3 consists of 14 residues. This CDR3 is CASRAASAWETQYF. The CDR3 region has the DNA TGTGCCAGCAGGGCAGCTAGCGCATGGGAGACCCAGTACTTC. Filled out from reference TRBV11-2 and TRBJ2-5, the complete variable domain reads EAGVAQSPRYKIIEKRQSVAFWCNPISGHATLYWYQQILGQGPKLLIQFQNNGVVDDSQLPKDRFSAERLKGVDSTLKIQPAKLEDSAVYLCASRAASAWETQYFGPGTRLLVL.

CDR3 DNA: TGCAGCGCGGAGACAGATGGCTACACCTTC. This sequence encodes CSAETDGYTF. V is TRBV29-1 and J is TRBJ1-2; a weak D match, TRBD1 (5 bases). V was shortened by 7 bases and J by 6 bases, with 9 bases between the two germline ends. CDR3 length: 10 residues. CDR1 is SQVTM, CDR2 ANQGSEA, per germline.

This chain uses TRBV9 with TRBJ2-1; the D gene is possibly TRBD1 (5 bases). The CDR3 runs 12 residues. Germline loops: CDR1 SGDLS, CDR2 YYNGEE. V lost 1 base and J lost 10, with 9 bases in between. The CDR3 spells CASSVRGQEQFF. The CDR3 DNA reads TGTGCCAGCAGCGTAAGGGGTCAGGAGCAGTTCTTC.

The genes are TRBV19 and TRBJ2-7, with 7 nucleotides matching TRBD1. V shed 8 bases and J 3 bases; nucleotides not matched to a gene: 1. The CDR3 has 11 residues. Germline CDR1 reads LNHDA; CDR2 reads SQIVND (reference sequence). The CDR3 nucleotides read TGTGCCAGTGGGACAGTCTACGAGCAGTACTTC. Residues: CASGTVYEQYF.

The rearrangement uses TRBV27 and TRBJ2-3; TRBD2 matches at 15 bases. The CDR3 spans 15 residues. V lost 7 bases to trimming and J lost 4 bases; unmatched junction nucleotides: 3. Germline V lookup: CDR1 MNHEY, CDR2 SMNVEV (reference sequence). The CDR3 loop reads CASNGLAGGPDTQYF. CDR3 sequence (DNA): TGTGCCAGCAACGGACTAGCGGGGGGGCCAGATACGCAGTATTTT.

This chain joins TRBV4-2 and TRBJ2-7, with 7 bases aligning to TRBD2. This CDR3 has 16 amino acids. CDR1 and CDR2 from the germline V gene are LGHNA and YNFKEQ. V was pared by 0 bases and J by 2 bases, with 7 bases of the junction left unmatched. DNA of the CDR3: TGTGCCAGCAGCCAAGACGCGAAGCGGGGAACCTACGAGCAGTACTTC. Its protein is CASSQDAKRGTYEQYF.

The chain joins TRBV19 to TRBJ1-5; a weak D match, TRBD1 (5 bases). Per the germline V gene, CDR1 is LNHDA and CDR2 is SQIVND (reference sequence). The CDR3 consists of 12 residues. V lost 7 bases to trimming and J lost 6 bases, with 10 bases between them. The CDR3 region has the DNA TGTGCCAGTAAATCCGGGGGTCAGCCCCAGCATTTT. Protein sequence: CASKSGGQPQHF.

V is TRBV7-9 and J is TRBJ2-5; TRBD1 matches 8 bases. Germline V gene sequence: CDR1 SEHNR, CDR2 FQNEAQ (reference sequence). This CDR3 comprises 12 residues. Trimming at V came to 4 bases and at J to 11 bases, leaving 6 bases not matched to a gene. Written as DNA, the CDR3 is TGTGCCAGCAGCTCCAGGGGGCGAGAACAGTACTTC. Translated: CASSSRGREQYF.

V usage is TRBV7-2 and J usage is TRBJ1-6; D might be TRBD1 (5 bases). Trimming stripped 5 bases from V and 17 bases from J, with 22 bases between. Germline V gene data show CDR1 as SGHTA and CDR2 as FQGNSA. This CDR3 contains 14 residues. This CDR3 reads CASSPKVGGRDIHF. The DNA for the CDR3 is TGTGCCAGCAGCCCCAAGGTGGGCGGCAGGGATATCCACTTT. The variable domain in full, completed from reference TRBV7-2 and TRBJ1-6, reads GAGVSQSPSNKVTEKGKDVELRCDPISGHTALYWYRQSLGQGLEFLIYFQGNSAPDKSGLPSDRFSAERTGGSVSTLTIQRTQQEDSAVYLCASSPKVGGRDIHFGNGTRLTVT.

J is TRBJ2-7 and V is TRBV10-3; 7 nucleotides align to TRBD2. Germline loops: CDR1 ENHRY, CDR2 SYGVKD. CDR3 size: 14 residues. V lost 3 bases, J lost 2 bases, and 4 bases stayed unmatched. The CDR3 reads CAISDYGGAYEQYF. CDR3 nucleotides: TGTGCCATCAGTGATTATGGGGGGGCCTACGAGCAGTACTTC.

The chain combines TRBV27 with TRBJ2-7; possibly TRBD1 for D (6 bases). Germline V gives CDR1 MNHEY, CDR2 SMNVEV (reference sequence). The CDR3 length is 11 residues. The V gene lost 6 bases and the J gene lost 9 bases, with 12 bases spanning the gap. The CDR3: CASSLTGRQYF. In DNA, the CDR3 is TGTGCCAGCAGCCTCACAGGGCGGCAGTACTTC.